The entry that follows covers one TCR beta chain sequence. The data derive from a study of blood T cell repertoires in COVID-19. Across the study: The samples span acute and convalescent COVID-19 from the United States, Italy and Spain. PBMCs, B-cell-depleted T cells, or T cells were the source of the cDNA or gDNA that made up the material.

This CDR3 has 14 residues. With 6 bases clipped from V and 1 base from J, the junction kept 5 bases outside the gene matches. Per the germline V gene, CDR1 is MNHEY and CDR2 is SVGAGI. Seattle patients were enrolled while actively infected and followed longitudinally. Under the authors' procedure: From reference gene primer amplification, estimates of nucleated cell counts were derived. The repertoire was sequenced with immunoSEQ multiplex PCR; TCRdb's copy has only in-frame clones and lacks some. That table gives V, J and clone size, and the DNA gave D and trimming. The sample contains 60,000 to 70,000 clones, roughly 85% of which appear only once.

Sequencing was performed on peripheral blood. The chain has TRBV6-5 and TRBJ1-2; the match to TRBD1 covers 7 bases. This TCR came from a woman in her sixties with COVID-19, enrolled during active disease. CDR3 in amino acids: CASRGTDNNYGYTF. The CDR3, as DNA: TGTGCCAGCAGAGGGACAGATAATAACTATGGCTACACCTTC.